This T cell receptor (beta chain) was sequenced in a study of T-cell reconstitution after alpha-beta-depleted transplantation in children. TCRbeta library preparation incorporated unique molecular identifiers. TCRdb re-called the PCR reads through MiXCR, storing one row per CDR3 protein. The table lists 580,000 or so distinct CDR3 sequences, more than 20% of them singletons. This clonotype came up a few times. The CDR3 has 12 amino acids. Per germline, CDR1 DFQATT and CDR2 SNEGSKA (reference sequence). V lost 7 bases to trimming and J lost 2 bases, with 11 bases between them. The sample in question was PBMCs, mostly from graft donor cells, obtained 360 days after TCRalphabeta/CD19-depleted stem cell transplant. The chain couples TRBV20-1 to TRBJ2-5; D may correspond to TRBD1 or TRBD2 (5 bases each). The source of this sequence is a boy in the first two years of life who had a stem cell transplant for acute myeloid leukemia, so the T cells may come from the graft donor. The CDR3 protein is CSERGIQETQYF. CDR3 bases: TGCAGTGAACGGGGCATTCAAGAGACCCAGTACTTC.